These T cell receptor beta chains were read from a single sample in a study of cytomegalovirus exposure and HLA in healthy donors. Measured with immunoSEQ multiplex PCR; TCRdb has only the in-frame clones, and not every one. The sample records roughly 240,000 clones, about 81% being singletons. Sequencing was done on a sample of PBMCs. These receptors were taken from a woman aged 40 to 55 in good health and CMV-seropositive. CDR3s include the opening cysteine and the closing phenylalanine or tryptophan. A D gene is named only where the DNA matches it firmly. Rows give clone size only sometimes, using once, few, many, or a class for an expanded clone.

cdr3_aa,cdr3_nt,j_call,clone_size,d_call,cdr3_length,v_call
CAWMGLGARNTEAFF,TGTGCCTGGATGGGACTTGGGGCCCGGAACACTGAAGCTTTCTTT,TRBJ1-1,.,.,15,TRBV30
CASSLNRGVQETQYF,TGTGCCAGCAGCCTCAACAGGGGAGTCCAAGAGACCCAGTACTTC,TRBJ2-5,few,TRBD1,15,TRBV7-8
CASRRGSYQPQHF,TGTGCCAGCAGACGGGGTTCCTACCAGCCCCAGCATTTT,TRBJ1-5,.,.,13,TRBV6-5
CASSLQGTVYEQYF,TGTGCCAGCAGCTTACAAGGGACTGTCTACGAGCAGTACTTC,TRBJ2-7,few,.,14,TRBV7-2
CASSPDREQETQYF,TGTGCCAGCAGCCCCGACAGAGAGCAAGAGACCCAGTACTTC,TRBJ2-5,.,.,14,TRBV11-1
CASSWRDRMMNTEAFF,TGCGCCAGCAGCTGGCGGGACAGAATGATGAACACTGAAGCTTTCTTT,TRBJ1-1,.,TRBD1,16,TRBV5-1
CASRDSGKQGFGELFF,TGCGCCAGCAGAGATTCGGGAAAACAGGGCTTCGGGGAGCTGTTTTTT,TRBJ2-2,.,.,16,TRBV5-1
CASRPTGGPDGYTF,TGTGCCAGCAGACCGACGGGAGGGCCTGACGGCTACACCTTC,TRBJ1-2,.,.,14,TRBV7-9
CASSRLTSGRIGTGELFF,TGTGCCAGCAGCCGTTTGACTAGCGGGAGAATTGGGACCGGGGAGCTGTTTTTT,TRBJ2-2,few,TRBD2,18,TRBV5-5
CASSLAGAGGNEKLFF,TGTGCCAGCAGCTTGGCTGGGGCCGGGGGGAATGAAAAACTGTTTTTT,TRBJ1-4,once,.,16,TRBV5-6
CASSFRGSNSYNEQFF,TGTGCCAGCAGCTTCCGCGGGAGTAACTCCTACAATGAGCAGTTCTTC,TRBJ2-1,.,TRBD2,16,TRBV7-8
CAWSTLAGGLDTQYF,TGTGCCTGGAGTACCTTAGCGGGAGGGCTAGATACGCAGTATTTT,TRBJ2-3,.,TRBD2,15,TRBV30
CASSPAPRATNEKLFF,TGTGCCAGCAGCCCAGCGCCCAGAGCAACTAATGAAAAACTGTTTTTT,TRBJ1-4,.,.,16,TRBV7-9
CASSQGPPGDYGYTF,TGTGCCAGTAGCCAGGGGCCCCCCGGTGACTATGGCTACACCTTC,TRBJ1-2,.,.,15,TRBV19
CASTVSGLITDTQYF,TGTGCCAGCACCGTGTCGGGACTGATCACAGATACGCAGTATTTT,TRBJ2-3,.,.,15,TRBV11-2
CASSYGQGSTDTQYF,TGTGCCAGCAGCTACGGGCAGGGTTCGACAGATACGCAGTATTTT,TRBJ2-3,.,.,15,TRBV11-2
CASSETGYSGNTIYF,TGTGCCAGTAGCGAGACAGGGTACTCTGGAAACACCATATATTTT,TRBJ1-3,.,TRBD1,15,TRBV19
CASSPTGDNSGNTIYF,TGTGCCAGCAGCCCGACAGGGGATAACTCTGGAAACACCATATATTTT,TRBJ1-3,.,TRBD1,16,TRBV28
CASSLRDRGNEQFF,TGTGCCAGCAGTCTCCGGGACAGGGGCAATGAGCAGTTCTTC,TRBJ2-1,.,TRBD1,14,TRBV7-9
CASSVSGGARETQYF,TGTGCCAGCAGCGTTAGCGGGGGGGCCCGCGAGACCCAGTACTTC,TRBJ2-5,.,TRBD2,15,TRBV9
CASSLVLRGAKNIQYF,TGCGCCAGCAGCTTGGTTCTCAGGGGAGCCAAAAACATTCAGTACTTC,TRBJ2-4,.,.,16,TRBV5-1
CASSSGRGASYEQYF,TGCGCCAGCAGCTCAGGCAGGGGAGCCTCCTACGAGCAGTACTTC,TRBJ2-7,.,.,15,TRBV5-1
CAWTGGLGSPLHF,TGTGCCTGGACAGGGGGCTTGGGTTCACCCCTCCACTTT,TRBJ1-6,.,TRBD1,13,TRBV30
CASSLVTGINYGYTF,TGTGCCAGCAGCTTAGTAACAGGAATAAACTATGGCTACACCTTC,TRBJ1-2,.,.,15,TRBV11-3
CASSLTSGRVITGELFF,TGTGCCAGCAGCCTAACTAGCGGGAGGGTTATTACCGGGGAGCTGTTTTTT,TRBJ2-2,.,TRBD2,17,TRBV7-2
CASSPARDRYSYEQYF,TGCGCCAGCAGCCCGGCCCGCGACAGATACTCCTACGAGCAGTACTTC,TRBJ2-7,.,.,16,TRBV5-1
CASSLGDRDTEAFF,TGCGCCAGCAGCTTAGGGGACAGGGACACTGAAGCTTTCTTT,TRBJ1-1,.,TRBD1,14,TRBV5-1
CASTPRTGPSGNTIYF,TGTGCCAGTACCCCACGGACAGGGCCTTCTGGAAACACCATATATTTT,TRBJ1-3,.,TRBD1,16,TRBV19